A single sample gave rise to the 11 T cell receptor beta chains below, sequenced in a study of cytomegalovirus exposure and HLA in healthy donors. PCR amplification relied on 60 Vbeta primers (plus 13 Jbeta primers). Sequenced by immunoSEQ multiplex PCR; TCRdb stores in-frame clones only, minus some. Here the sample spans 90,000 to 130,000 clones, 79% being singletons. Specimen: PBMCs. These receptors were collected from a woman aged 18-29 years in good health and CMV-seropositive.

This clone was found once. This rearrangement joins TRBV15 to TRBJ1-1, with no clear D. Germline CDR1 and CDR2: LNHNV and YYDKDF (reference sequence). CDR3 length: 14 residues. The germline V and J ends were trimmed by 0 bases and 7 bases, with 12 bases remaining between them. Here the CDR3 DNA reads TGTGCCACCAGCAGAGATCCGACAAGAGATGAAGCTTTCTTT. It translates to CATSRDPTRDEAFF.

This chain connects TRBV9 to TRBJ1-4; 8 bases align to TRBD1. In germline, CDR1 is SGDLS, CDR2 YYNGEE. Trimming removed 3 bases from V and 3 bases from J; junction bases left unmatched: 4. This CDR3 has 15 residues. CDR3 loop: CASSATGQANEKLFF. DNA of the CDR3: TGTGCCAGCAGCGCCACGGGACAGGCTAATGAAAAACTGTTTTTT.

The CDR3 DNA follows: TGTGCCAGCAGATTCGACAGAAGTGGAGATACGCAGTATTTT. Residues: CASRFDRSGDTQYF. The chain links TRBV2 to TRBJ2-3; a weak D match, TRBD1 (5 bases). Germline V gives CDR1 SNHLY, CDR2 FYNNEI. This CDR3 has 14 residues. V was pared by 6 bases and J by 5 bases, with 15 bases between.

J is TRBJ2-1 and V is TRBV30; TRBD1 agrees at 12 bases. J gave up 7 bases and V 5 bases, and 6 bases lay outside the gene matches. Per the germline V gene, CDR1 is GTSNPN and CDR2 is SVGIG (reference sequence). The CDR3 runs 14 residues. The CDR3 coding sequence is TGTGCCTGGTACCCGGGACAGGGGGCAAATGAGCAGTTCTTC. It encodes CAWYPGQGANEQFF. Looking up the rest from reference TRBV30 and TRBJ2-1 gives the full variable domain: SQTIHQWPATLVQPVGSPLSLECTVEGTSNPNLYWYRQAAGRGLQLLFYSVGIGQISSEVPQNLSASRPQDRQFILSSKKLLLSDSGFYLCAWYPGQGANEQFFGPGTRLTVL.

The CDR3 sequence is CASSAQPGQFYEQYF. CDR3 coding DNA: TGTGCCAGTAGTGCCCAACCGGGACAGTTCTACGAGCAGTACTTC. The chain is built from TRBV19 and TRBJ2-7; the match to TRBD1 covers 7 bases. The CDR3 consists of 15 residues. The germline V gene has CDR1 LNHDA and CDR2 SQIVND (reference sequence). The V gene end was trimmed by 5 bases and the J gene end by 3 bases; junction bases not matched to a gene: 10.

The chain links TRBV9 to TRBJ1-5; TRBD1 matches 8 bases. The trim removed 4 bases at V and 7 bases at J, leaving 4 bases unmatched. CDR1 and CDR2 from the germline V gene are SGDLS and YYNGEE. CDR3 size: 13 residues. The CDR3 spells CASSPGGGQPQHF. The CDR3 DNA reads TGTGCCAGCAGCCCAGGGGGCGGGCAGCCCCAGCATTTT.

This chain uses TRBV18 with TRBJ1-1; 7 bases are shared with TRBD1. Germline assignment: CDR1 KGHSH and CDR2 LQKENI. V gave up 0 bases and J gave up 2 bases; unmatched junction bases: 6. CDR3 length: 16 amino acids. Here the CDR3 DNA reads TGTGCCAGCTCACCACCGCTCCCAGGGGGAAACACTGAAGCTTTCTTT. Protein: CASSPPLPGGNTEAFF.

The V gene is TRBV5-1, the J gene TRBJ2-5; the match to TRBD2 covers 14 bases. Germline V CDR1 and CDR2: SGHRS, YFSETQ. CDR3 size: 17 residues. J was trimmed by 5 bases and V by 4 bases; bases with no gene match: 10. The CDR3 nucleotides read TGCGCCAGCAGCCCGGGACTAGCGGGAGATGGGGGGGAGACCCAGTACTTC. Its protein is CASSPGLAGDGGETQYF.

The chain uses TRBV4-1 and TRBJ1-1; D is undetermined. The germline V gene encodes CDR1 MGHRA and CDR2 YSYEKL. Trimming shortened V by 0 bases and J by 0 bases, and 11 bases separated the two germline ends. This CDR3 comprises 16 residues. The CDR3 DNA follows: TGCGCCAGCAGCCAAGAAAGAAACTTGCTGAACACTGAAGCTTTCTTT. It encodes CASSQERNLLNTEAFF.

The gene calls are TRBV4-1 and TRBJ2-4; no firm D call. V gave up 1 base and J gave up 13 bases, with 11 bases separating them. The germline V gene encodes CDR1 MGHRA and CDR2 YSYEKL. The CDR3 is made up of 12 amino acids. CDR3 in amino acids: CASSQVLGMQYF. CDR3 bases: TGCGCCAGCAGCCAAGTTCTGGGCATGCAGTACTTC.

The CDR3 bases are TGTGCCAGCAGCAAAGATGGAGGGTACACTGAAGCTTTCTTT. It translates to CASSKDGGYTEAFF. This chain connects TRBV21-1 to TRBJ1-1. TRBV21-1 is deemed a pseudogene. The CDR3 has 14 residues.